The 9 T cell receptor beta chains listed next were all sequenced from one sample in a study of regulatory T cells in long-lasting Graves disease. The time point here: newly diagnosed GD, antithyroid drugs for less than 3 months. RNA isolated from PBMCs was used to make the TCR library. With iRepertoire HTBI primers and Arm-PCR of CDR3 regions, TCR beta libraries were built. TCRdb re-called the multiplex PCR reads with MiXCR, one entry per CDR3 protein. The sample has about 450,000 distinct CDR3 sequences, about 14% seen once. Separately, the same data were catalogued under a study of T cells in Graves' hyperthyroidism and ophthalmopathy.

The material sequenced was peripheral blood mononuclear cells (PBMCs), taken at new diagnosis, from a patient treated with antithyroid drugs. These receptors were obtained from a woman aged 50 to 60 with Graves disease.

This clonotype has ten or more counts. This rearrangement joins TRBV28 to TRBJ2-1; maybe TRBD1 (7 bases). Germline V gene data show CDR1 as MDHEN and CDR2 as SYDVKM. Trimming pared 6 bases from V and 7 bases from J, leaving 13 bases between. The CDR3 covers 13 residues. This CDR3 is CASSLTGRNEQFF. For the CDR3, the DNA is TGTGCCAGCAGCCTGACAGGGAGGAATGAGCAGTTCTTC. Drawing the rest from reference TRBV28 and TRBJ2-1, the complete variable domain is DVKVTQSSRYLVKRTGEKVFLECVQDMDHENMFWYRQDPGLGLRLIYFSYDVKMKEKGDIPEGYSVSREKKERFSLILESASTNQTSMYLCASSLTGRNEQFFGPGTRLTVL.

This clonotype has a handful of counts. The J gene is TRBJ2-1, the V gene TRBV5-1, with 7 bases lining up with TRBD2. This CDR3 has 15 amino acids. In germline, CDR1 is SGHRS, CDR2 YFSETQ. V was pared by 6 bases and J by 4 bases, with 10 bases of the junction left unmatched. CDR3 nucleotides: TGCGCCAGCACGGCTAGCGGAGCCTTATACAATGAGCAGTTCTTC. Its protein is CASTASGALYNEQFF.

This clonotype was picked up many times. The genes are TRBV28 and TRBJ2-2; 8 bases line up with TRBD2. Unmatched junction bases numbered 8, after V lost 3 bases and J lost 5 bases. The CDR3 consists of 16 residues. The germline V gene encodes CDR1 MDHEN and CDR2 SYDVKM. Here the CDR3 DNA reads TGTGCCAGCAGTTTTTTAGCCGCGGGAGGAACCGGGGAGCTGTTTTTT. Its protein product is CASSFLAAGGTGELFF.

This clonotype appeared many times. This rearrangement joins TRBV6-1 to TRBJ1-1; TRBD1 is a possible D gene (5 bases). In germline, CDR1 is MNHNS, CDR2 SASEGT. Trimming stripped 7 bases from V and 1 base from J, with 16 bases between. There are 15 residues in the CDR3. The DNA for the CDR3 is TGTGCCAGCATCATGTCTCCGACAGCGAACACTGAAGCTTTCTTT. Its protein product is CASIMSPTANTEAFF.

This clonotype was seen ten or more times. The V gene is TRBV5-1, the J gene TRBJ1-1; tentatively, D is TRBD1 (5 bases). Germline V lookup: CDR1 SGHRS, CDR2 YFSETQ. This CDR3 is 15 amino acids long. The V and J ends lost 0 bases and 0 bases respectively, with 9 bases between them. This CDR3 is CASSLDRPLNTEAFF. The DNA of the CDR3 is TGCGCCAGCAGCTTGGACAGGCCCTTGAACACTGAAGCTTTCTTT.

This clonotype was seen at least ten times. This rearrangement joins TRBV6-1 to TRBJ2-5; TRBD1 matches at 11 bases. The trim removed 6 bases at V and 5 bases at J, leaving 8 bases unmatched. Germline V gene lookup returns CDR1 MNHNS and CDR2 SASEGT. This CDR3 is 15 amino acids long. The CDR3 protein is CASSLGQGVGETQYF. As DNA, the CDR3 is TGTGCCAGCAGCCTGGGACAGGGGGTAGGGGAGACCCAGTACTTC.

The chain is built from TRBV11-2 and TRBJ2-5; D is perhaps TRBD2 (5 bases). The CDR3 extends over 14 amino acids. The V and J ends lost 1 base and 4 bases respectively, with 10 bases between them. Germline values: CDR1 SGHAT, CDR2 FQNNGV. CDR3 sequence reads: CASSLGTPPETQYF. CDR3 nucleotide sequence: TGTGCCAGCAGCTTAGGGACTCCTCCAGAGACCCAGTACTTC.

This clonotype was detected only a few times. The chain is built from TRBV7-9 and TRBJ2-7; 7 positions agree with TRBD1. The CDR3 contains 14 residues. Germline V gene lookup returns CDR1 SEHNR and CDR2 FQNEAQ (reference sequence). The trim removed 3 bases at V and 0 bases at J, leaving 2 bases unmatched. The CDR3 region is CASSFGTVSYEQYF. The DNA of the CDR3 is TGTGCCAGCAGCTTCGGGACAGTCTCCTACGAGCAGTACTTC.

This clonotype was seen repeatedly, ten times or more. The chain combines TRBV27 with TRBJ2-7; tentatively, D is TRBD2 (6 bases). The germline CDR1 and CDR2 sequences are MNHEY and SMNVEV (reference sequence). V lost 7 bases and J lost 1, with 14 bases in between. This CDR3 spans 14 amino acids. CDR3 sequence (DNA): TGTGCCAGCACCCTTCGTCGGGGGTCCTACGAGCAGTACTTC. As protein: CASTLRRGSYEQYF.